The present T cell receptor (beta chain) was sequenced within a study of preoperative IRX-2 immunotherapy in early breast cancer. As to treatment: preoperative locoregional IRX-2 cytokine immunotherapy. Patients received preoperative, locoregional IRX-2 cytokine immunotherapy in a phase Ib study. Assay: immunoSEQ multiplex PCR; the TCRdb copy retains only in-frame clones and omits some. The data show more than 25,000 clones, approximately 78% seen once. The V and J ends lost 4 bases and 1 base respectively, with 8 bases between them. Germline V gives CDR1 SGHNT, CDR2 YENEEA. The CDR3 loop spans 14 amino acids.

This chain joins TRBV11-3 and TRBJ1-3; D unclear. The clonotype was recovered from a human donor with breast cancer. The sequencing here drew on lymph node tissue, taken after IRX-2 immunotherapy. The CDR3 region is CASSSRGSGNTIYF. CDR3 in DNA: TGTGCCAGCAGCTCACGCGGATCTGGAAACACCATATATTTT.